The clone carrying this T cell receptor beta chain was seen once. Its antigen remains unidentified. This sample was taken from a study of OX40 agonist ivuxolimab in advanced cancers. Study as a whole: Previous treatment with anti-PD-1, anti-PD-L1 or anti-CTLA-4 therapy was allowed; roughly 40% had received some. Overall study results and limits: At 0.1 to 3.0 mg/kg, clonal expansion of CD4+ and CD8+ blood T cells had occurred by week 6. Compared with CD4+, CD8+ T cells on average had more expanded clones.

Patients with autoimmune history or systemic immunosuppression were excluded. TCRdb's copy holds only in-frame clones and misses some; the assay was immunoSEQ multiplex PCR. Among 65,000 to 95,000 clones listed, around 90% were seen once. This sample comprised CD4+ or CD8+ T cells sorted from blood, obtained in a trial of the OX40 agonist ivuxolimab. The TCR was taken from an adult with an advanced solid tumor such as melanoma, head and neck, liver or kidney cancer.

The DNA of the CDR3 is TGTGCCAGCAGGCCTGGACGGCAGTCCTACAATGAGCAGTTCTTC. Its protein is CASRPGRQSYNEQFF. This chain links TRBV2 with TRBJ2-1; D is unclear. There are 15 residues in the CDR3. V was clipped by 6 bases and J by 1 base, with 13 bases between them. Germline-derived CDR1 and CDR2 are SNHLY and FYNNEI.